This entry lists 27 T cell receptor beta chains sequenced from one sample in a study of blood T cells in healthy people across ages. It was with a sample-barcoded 5' primer and a J-beta primer mix that a second PCR of roughly 7 to 11 cycles was run. TCRdb re-called the 5' RACE reads through MiXCR, storing one row per CDR3 protein. The repertoire holds about 900,000 distinct CDR3 sequences, around two thirds seen once, with around 30% in the top ten. Sequenced sample: blood. The source of these receptors is a man in his thirties or forties in good health.

The V gene is TRBV5-1, the J gene TRBJ2-4, with D possibly being TRBD1 (6 bases). The DNA end favors TRBJ2-7, so the J call may be wrong. The germline V gene has CDR1 SGHRS and CDR2 YFSETQ. The CDR3 extends over 14 amino acids. The CDR3 here is CASSFTGFGNEQYF. Here the CDR3 DNA reads TGCGCCAGCAGCTTCACAGGGTTTGGAAACGAGCAGTACTTC.

The CDR3 bases are TGTGCCAGCACGAGGATCATGCCGGAAATTGCCCAAGAGACCCAGTACTTC. It translates to CASTRIMPEIAQETQYF. The genes are TRBV2 and TRBJ2-5; D is unclear. The germline V gene has CDR1 SNHLY and CDR2 FYNNEI. V was clipped by 7 bases and J by 1 base, with 22 bases between them. The CDR3 loop spans 17 amino acids.

The chain carries TRBV12-3 or TRBV12-4 and TRBJ2-3, with D possibly matching TRBD2 (6 bases). Trimming removed 7 bases at V and 4 bases at J, with 21 bases between. The CDR3 is made up of 16 amino acids. CDR3 DNA sequence: TGTGCCAGCAATTCCCGGGGACTTAGCGGCGCAGATACGCAGTATTTT. Protein: CASNSRGLSGADTQYF.

V gene TRBV20-1 combines with J gene TRBJ2-1; D is unclear. The DNA end is a closer match to TRBJ2-7, so the J assignment may be wrong. The CDR3 is 11 amino acids. Germline V gene lookup returns CDR1 DFQATT and CDR2 SNEGSKA (reference sequence). CDR3: CSARGSHEQYF. The CDR3 region has the DNA TGCAGTGCTAGGGGCTCGCACGAGCAGTACTTC.

This clonotype was found a few times. The CDR3 bases are TGTGCCAGCAGTTCCGATGGGGGCACAGATACGCAGTATTTT. Translation: CASSSDGGTDTQYF. This chain connects TRBV12-3 or TRBV12-4 to TRBJ2-3; no definite D call. The V and J ends lost 4 bases and 1 base respectively, with 9 bases between them. The length of the CDR3 is 14 residues.

The CDR3 is CASSVVVTGDNYGYTF. CDR3 nucleotide sequence: TGTGCCAGCAGTGTAGTAGTGACAGGGGATAACTATGGCTACACCTTC. This chain uses TRBV6-1 with TRBJ1-2, with TRBD1 identical over 8 bases. The CDR3 contains 16 residues. V was clipped by 4 bases and J by 1 base; unmatched bases: 8. In germline, CDR1 is MNHNS, CDR2 SASEGT.

This clonotype was seen a few times. This chain connects TRBV7-2 to TRBJ2-5, with 11 bases identical to TRBD2. Germline V gene lookup returns CDR1 SGHTA and CDR2 FQGNSA. Trimming at V came to 3 bases and at J to 5 bases, leaving 14 bases not matched to a gene. There are 18 residues in the CDR3. DNA of the CDR3: TGTGCCAGCAGCTTCCCCCTCGGTAGCGGGGGGGCCTCGGAGACCCAGTACTTC. Amino acid sequence: CASSFPLGSGGASETQYF.

This clonotype was recorded a few times. V usage is TRBV20-1 and J usage is TRBJ2-5; TRBD2 agrees at 9 bases. The CDR3 runs to 12 residues. Trimming removed 4 bases from V and 3 bases from J; junction bases left unmatched: 0. CDR1 is DFQATT, CDR2 SNEGSKA, per germline (reference sequence). CDR3 sequence (DNA): TGCAGTGCTACTAGCGGGGAAGAGACCCAGTACTTC. Its protein is CSATSGEETQYF.

The V gene is TRBV20-1, the J gene TRBJ2-1; 10 bases map to TRBD2. Germline V gene data show CDR1 as DFQATT and CDR2 as SNEGSKA (reference sequence). CDR3 length: 17 amino acids. Losses at the gene ends were 3 bases for V and 1 base for J; bases not matched to a gene: 9. The CDR3 region has the DNA TGCAGTGCTAGTTCCCTTGGTAGCGGGGGGTCCTACAATGAGCAGTTCTTC. Amino acid sequence: CSASSLGSGGSYNEQFF.

This clonotype has just one count. This rearrangement joins TRBV5-1 to TRBJ1-2, with D maybe TRBD1 (5 bases). The CDR3 loop spans 12 amino acids. With 6 bases removed from V and 6 bases from J, the gap between germline ends came to 12 bases. Germline V CDR1 and CDR2: SGHRS, YFSETQ. This chain's CDR3 is CASTGRRDGYTF. The CDR3 bases are TGCGCCAGCACAGGGAGAAGGGATGGCTACACCTTC.

CDR3 DNA: TGTGCCATCAGTGAAAGGTTAGATACGCAGTATTTT. Translating gives CAISERLDTQYF. The chain joins TRBV10-3 to TRBJ2-3; D gene unclear. Germline V gives CDR1 ENHRY, CDR2 SYGVKD. The CDR3 has 12 residues. Trimming took off 3 bases at V and 5 bases at J, with 6 bases between the two ends.

Only a few counts were recorded for this clonotype. The genes are TRBV6-6 and TRBJ2-2; the match to TRBD1 covers 12 bases. This CDR3 region has 15 residues. Trimming at V came to 5 bases and at J to 9 bases, leaving 7 bases not matched to a gene. CDR1 is MNHNY, CDR2 SVGAGI, per germline (reference sequence). In DNA form, the CDR3 reads TGTGCCAGCAGTCCCCGGGACAGGGGGCGCAGGGAGCTGTTTTTT. Encoded protein: CASSPRDRGRRELFF.

This rearrangement joins TRBV20-1 to TRBJ2-7; the D is unclear. V shed 4 bases and J shed 0 bases, with 10 bases lying between them. Germline-derived CDR1 and CDR2 are DFQATT and SNEGSKA (reference sequence). There are 13 residues in the CDR3. The DNA for the CDR3 is TGCAGTGCTACCAGCCCCTACTCCTACGAGCAGTACTTC. It yields the protein CSATSPYSYEQYF.

V gene TRBV30 combines with J gene TRBJ2-6; 8 nucleotides match TRBD1. This CDR3 comprises 14 residues. Germline values: CDR1 GTSNPN, CDR2 SVGIG (reference sequence). Losses at the gene ends were 3 bases for V and 4 bases for J; bases not matched to a gene: 2. The CDR3 nucleotides are TGTGCCTGGAGGGGACAGGAAGGGGCCAACGTCCTGACTTTC. It encodes CAWRGQEGANVLTF.

The CDR3 DNA is TGTGCCAGCAGCCCTCCCTTAGGGGAACGGGATACGCAGTATTTT. It is translated as CASSPPLGERDTQYF. This sequence joins TRBV28 and TRBJ2-3; D perhaps matches TRBD1 (5 bases). V was shortened by 6 bases and J by 6 bases, with 19 bases between the two germline ends. The CDR3 consists of 15 residues. Germline-derived CDR1 and CDR2 are MDHEN and SYDVKM. Full variable domain (rest looked up from reference TRBV28 and TRBJ2-3): DVKVTQSSRYLVKRTGEKVFLECVQDMDHENMFWYRQDPGLGLRLIYFSYDVKMKEKGDIPEGYSVSREKKERFSLILESASTNQTSMYLCASSPPLGERDTQYFGPGTRLTVL.

The V gene is TRBV7-2, the J gene TRBJ2-1; no clear D gene. Germline V gene data show CDR1 as SGHTA and CDR2 as FQGNSA. This CDR3 has 13 amino acids. V dropped 8 bases and J dropped 1 base, with 9 bases sitting between them. CDR3 residues: CASARQSYNEQFF. CDR3 nucleotide sequence: TGTGCCAGCGCCCGCCAATCCTACAATGAGCAGTTCTTC.

V is TRBV27 and J is TRBJ2-1, with 13 bases matching TRBD2. Germline CDR1 reads MNHEY; CDR2 reads SMNVEV (reference sequence). V was pared by 5 bases and J by 7 bases, with 8 bases of the junction left unmatched. The CDR3 covers 16 residues. The CDR3 DNA reads as TGTGCCAGCAGTATTGGGACTAGCGGGGTATGGAATGAGCAGTTCTTC. Amino acids: CASSIGTSGVWNEQFF.

This clonotype came up once. This chain's CDR3 is CASSASQALGDEQYF. The CDR3 nucleotides are TGTGCCAGCAGTGCCTCACAGGCCCTAGGCGACGAGCAGTACTTC. J is TRBJ2-7 and V is TRBV27; D is perhaps TRBD1 (5 bases). V was trimmed by 5 bases and J by 5 bases, leaving 19 bases between them. The V gene's germline CDR1 is MNHEY and CDR2 SMNVEV (reference sequence). This CDR3 contains 15 residues.

V and J are TRBV6-2 or TRBV6-3 and TRBJ2-2, with D unresolved. Germline CDR1 and CDR2: MNHEY and SVGEGT. Trimming left V 0 bases short and J 5 bases short, with 10 bases between. The CDR3 loop spans 15 amino acids. The CDR3 is CASSYSILRTGELFF. CDR3 in DNA: TGTGCCAGCAGTTACTCGATTCTCAGGACCGGGGAGCTGTTTTTT.

This clonotype was counted only a few times. This chain uses TRBV20-1 with TRBJ2-1, with TRBD1 identical over 12 bases. The CDR3 is 13 amino acids. Germline V gene data show CDR1 as DFQATT and CDR2 as SNEGSKA (reference sequence). With 5 bases clipped from V and 7 bases from J, the junction kept 3 bases outside the gene matches. As DNA, the CDR3 is TGCAGTGCTGCGGGACAGGGGGCAAATGAGCAGTTCTTC. This codes for CSAAGQGANEQFF.

This clonotype was observed a few times. The J gene is TRBJ2-2, the V gene TRBV11-3; no clear D. V was pared by 3 bases and J by 6 bases, with 8 bases between. The CDR3 contains 13 residues. CDR1 is SGHNT and CDR2 is YENEEA in the germline V gene. CDR3 sequence (DNA): TGTGCCAGCAGCTTTAGTTCAGCCGGGGAGCTGTTTTTT. Protein product: CASSFSSAGELFF. Full variable domain (rest looked up from reference TRBV11-3 and TRBJ2-2): EAGVVQSPRYKIIEKKQPVAFWCNPISGHNTLYWYLQNLGQGPELLIRYENEEAVDDSQLPKDRFSAERLKGVDSTLKIQPAELGDSAVYLCASSFSSAGELFFGEGSRLTVL.

This clonotype turned up a few times. The chain employs TRBV29-1 and TRBJ2-3; D gene uncertain. V was pared by 4 bases and J by 0 bases, with 17 bases between. Germline-derived CDR1 and CDR2 are SQVTM and ANQGSEA. This CDR3 is built from 16 residues. In DNA form, the CDR3 reads TGCAGCGTTGGAGGTGGGGTCAGCCCTAGCACAGATACGCAGTATTTT. Translating gives CSVGGGVSPSTDTQYF.

The chain joins TRBV20-1 to TRBJ2-3; TRBD2 matches at 16 bases. Unmatched junction bases numbered 6, after V lost 6 bases and J lost 3 bases. In germline, CDR1 is DFQATT, CDR2 SNEGSKA (reference sequence). The CDR3 runs to 16 residues. For the CDR3, the DNA is TGCAGTGCCCACCGGGGACTAGCGGGGGGGACAGATACGCAGTATTTT. It translates to CSAHRGLAGGTDTQYF.

This sequence joins TRBV24-1 and TRBJ2-3, with D perhaps TRBD2 (6 bases). Trimming stripped 5 bases from V and 0 bases from J, with 8 bases between. The CDR3 has 14 amino acids. Germline V lookup: CDR1 KGHDR, CDR2 SFDVKD. Here the CDR3 reads CATSVGGSTDTQYF. CDR3 in DNA: TGTGCCACCAGTGTGGGGGGAAGCACAGATACGCAGTATTTT.

The DNA for the CDR3 is TGTGCCAGCAGCGTACAGGGGGCCAAGACCCAGTACTTC. It specifies CASSVQGAKTQYF. The J gene is TRBJ2-7, the V gene TRBV7-9; 9 bases agree with TRBD1. The DNA end lines up better with TRBJ2-5; the J call may be wrong. From germline, CDR1 is SEHNR and CDR2 FQNEAQ (reference sequence). This CDR3 spans 13 amino acids.

The table lists this clonotype with a few counts. V usage is TRBV7-2 and J usage is TRBJ2-3; maybe TRBD1 (6 bases). CDR3 length equals 14 residues. Germline V gene lookup returns CDR1 SGHTA and CDR2 FQGNSA. The V gene lost 4 bases and the J gene lost 2 bases, with 10 bases spanning the gap. The CDR3 here is CASSSAGATDTQYF. Written as DNA, the CDR3 is TGTGCCAGCAGCTCGGCAGGGGCCACAGATACGCAGTATTTT.

This clonotype was found once. The chain is built from TRBV7-2 and TRBJ2-1, with D maybe TRBD2 (6 bases). The CDR3 sequence is 17 residues long. Deletions cut 3 bases from V and 0 bases from J, with 15 bases between. The V gene's germline CDR1 is SGHTA and CDR2 FQGNSA. The chain's CDR3 is CASSFGGGRGSYNEQFF. In DNA, the CDR3 is TGTGCCAGCAGCTTCGGGGGAGGAAGGGGCTCCTACAATGAGCAGTTCTTC.